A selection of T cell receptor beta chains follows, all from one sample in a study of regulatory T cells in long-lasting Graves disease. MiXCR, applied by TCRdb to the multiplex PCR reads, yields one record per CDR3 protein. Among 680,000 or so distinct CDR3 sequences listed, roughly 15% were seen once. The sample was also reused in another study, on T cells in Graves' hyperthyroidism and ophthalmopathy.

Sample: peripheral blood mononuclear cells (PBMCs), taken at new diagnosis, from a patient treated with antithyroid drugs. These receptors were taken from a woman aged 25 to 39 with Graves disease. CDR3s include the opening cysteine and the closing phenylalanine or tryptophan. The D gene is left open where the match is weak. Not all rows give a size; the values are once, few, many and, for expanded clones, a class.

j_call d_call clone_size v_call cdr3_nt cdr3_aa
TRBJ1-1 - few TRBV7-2 TGTGCCAGCAGCTCCAGGCGGGGCCGAACTGAAGCTTTCTTT CASSSRRGRTEAFF
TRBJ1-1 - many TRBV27 TGTGCCAGCAGAGGTCCGGCCCCCGAAGCTTTCTTT CASRGPAPEAFF
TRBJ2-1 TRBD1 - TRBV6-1 TGTGCCAGCAGCAAAATGCCAGGGGGACAGTACAATGAGCAGTTCTTC CASSKMPGGQYNEQFF
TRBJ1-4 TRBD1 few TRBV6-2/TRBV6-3 TGTGCCAGCAGCCGCGGGACAGGGATTAATGAAAAACTGTTTTTT CASSRGTGINEKLFF
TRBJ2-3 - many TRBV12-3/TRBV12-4 TGTGCCAGCAGTTTTATCGTTACCACAGATACGCAGTATTTT CASSFIVTTDTQYF
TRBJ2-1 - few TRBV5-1 TGCGCCAGCAGCTTTCGGGCGGATGAGCAGTTCTTC CASSFRADEQFF
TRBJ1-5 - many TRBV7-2 TGTGCCAGCAGCTTGGGCGGGACTCGTCAGCCCCAGCATTTT CASSLGGTRQPQHF
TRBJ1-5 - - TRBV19 TGTGCCACTGACCCCGGGGCCGCTAATCAGCCCCAGCATTTT CATDPGAANQPQHF
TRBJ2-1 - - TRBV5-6 TGTGCCAGCAGCTTTTTCGAGGAGTGGTTTGGTGAGCAGTTCTTC CASSFFEEWFGEQFF
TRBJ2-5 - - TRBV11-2 TGTGCCAGCAGCTTAGTCCCAGTTGAGACCCAGTACTTC CASSLVPVETQYF
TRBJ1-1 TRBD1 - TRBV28 TGTGCCAGCAGTTGGGGAGAGTTATGGGGGCAGGGGGAGACTGAAGCTTTCTTT CASSWGELWGQGETEAFF
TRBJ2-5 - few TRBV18 TGTGCCAGCTCACAAGACAGCGGGTGGAGAGAGACCCAGTACTTC CASSQDSGWRETQYF
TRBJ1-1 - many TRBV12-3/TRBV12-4 TGTGCCAGCAGTCCTAGGTCGGGACGGTGGAACACTGAAGCTTTCTTT CASSPRSGRWNTEAFF
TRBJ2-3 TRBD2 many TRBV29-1 TGCAGCGTTGACGACGCGGGAGGACCTACTAGCACAGATACGCAGTATTTT CSVDDAGGPTSTDTQYF
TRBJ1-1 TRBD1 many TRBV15 TGTGCCACCAGCAGAAAGACAGGGGCGAACACTGAAGCTTTCTTT CATSRKTGANTEAFF
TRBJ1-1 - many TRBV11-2 TGTGCCAGCACCCAAGGGGCAGGCAAAGCTTTCTTT CASTQGAGKAFF
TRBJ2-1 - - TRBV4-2 TGTGCCGTACGGGGTCGCGGGACCTACAATGAGCAGTTCTTC CAVRGRGTYNEQFF
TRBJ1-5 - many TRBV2 TGTGCCAGCAGCCTCAGGGTTAACAATCAGCCCCAGCATTTT CASSLRVNNQPQHF
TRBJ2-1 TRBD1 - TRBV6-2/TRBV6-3 TGTGCCAGCAGTACCGGGACAGGAGTTTGGTTCTTC CASSTGTGVWFF
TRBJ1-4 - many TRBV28 TGTGCCAGCAGTTCAGAGGCAACTAATGAAAAACTGTTTTTT CASSSEATNEKLFF
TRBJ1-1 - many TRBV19 TGTGCCAGTAGTAATGCCCCTCCGGGCCTCGATATCCCAGAGGCTTTCTTT CASSNAPPGLDIPEAFF
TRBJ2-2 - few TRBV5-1 TGCGCCAGCAGCTTAGAGGTATACACCGGGGAGCTGTTTTTT CASSLEVYTGELFF
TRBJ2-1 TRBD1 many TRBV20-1 TGCAGTGCTAGGGGAGATTTGGGACAGGTGCCGGTCAATGAGCAGTTCTTC CSARGDLGQVPVNEQFF
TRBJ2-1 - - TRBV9 TGTGCCAGCAGCGTAGAAGGGGGTTTTGCCCACAATGAGCAGTTCTTC CASSVEGGFAHNEQFF
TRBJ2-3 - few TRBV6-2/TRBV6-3 TGTGCCAGCAGTTACCGTGGACACCCCGTGGATACGCAGTATTTT CASSYRGHPVDTQYF